These 27 T cell receptor beta chains were sequenced from one sample in a study of blood T cell repertoires in COVID-19. The data were produced by immunoSEQ multiplex PCR, yet TCRdb's version contains in-frame clones alone and is incomplete. The sample consists of 310,000 or so clones, roughly 90% of them appearing once. Sequenced sample: peripheral blood. The receptors derive from a man aged 25 to 40 with COVID-19, enrolled during active disease.

The chain links TRBV9 to TRBJ1-1; D not resolved. The CDR3 is made up of 16 amino acids. Trimming took 0 bases from V and 1 from J, leaving 13 bases between them. Germline V gene sequence: CDR1 SGDLS, CDR2 YYNGEE. The CDR3 sequence is CASSVGPGVENTEAFF. CDR3 sequence (DNA): TGTGCCAGCAGCGTAGGCCCAGGCGTAGAGAACACTGAAGCTTTCTTT.

The chain combines TRBV7-2 with TRBJ1-2; 8 nucleotides match TRBD1. The CDR3 has 14 amino acids. Per germline, CDR1 SGHTA and CDR2 FQGNSA. The J segment lost 6 bases and the V segment lost 5 bases, leaving 8 bases of the junction unmatched. CDR3 region: CASSRRQGPDGYTF. The CDR3 coding sequence is TGTGCCAGCAGCCGCCGACAGGGGCCGGATGGCTACACCTTC. The full variable domain, with the rest looked up from reference TRBV7-2 and TRBJ1-2, is GAGVSQSPSNKVTEKGKDVELRCDPISGHTALYWYRQSLGQGLEFLIYFQGNSAPDKSGLPSDRFSAERTGGSVSTLTIQRTQQEDSAVYLCASSRRQGPDGYTFGSGTRLTVV.

CDR3 in amino acids: CASSPHSGQGNQPQHF. For the CDR3, the DNA is TGTGCCAGCAGCCCCCATTCGGGACAGGGGAATCAGCCCCAGCATTTT. This rearrangement joins TRBV7-2 to TRBJ1-5; 10 bases are a match to TRBD1. After removal of 5 bases from V and 4 bases from J, the junction contained 8 bases not matched to a gene. The CDR3 spans 16 residues. From germline, CDR1 is SGHTA and CDR2 FQGNSA. The variable domain in full, completed from reference TRBV7-2 and TRBJ1-5, reads GAGVSQSPSNKVTEKGKDVELRCDPISGHTALYWYRQSLGQGLEFLIYFQGNSAPDKSGLPSDRFSAERTGGSVSTLTIQRTQQEDSAVYLCASSPHSGQGNQPQHFGDGTRLSIL.

This rearrangement joins TRBV4-1 to TRBJ1-1; 8 bases are shared with TRBD1. The CDR3 sequence is 15 residues long. The germline CDR1 and CDR2 sequences are MGHRA and YSYEKL. V shed 4 bases, J shed 1 base, and the junction held 5 bases outside the gene matches. The CDR3 bases are TGCGCCAGCAGCCGCGGACAGGGAGGGAACACTGAAGCTTTCTTT. It specifies CASSRGQGGNTEAFF.

The genes are TRBV11-1 and TRBJ1-1; D is perhaps TRBD1 (5 bases). The V end was cut by 5 bases, the J end by 6 bases, with 19 bases between. Germline V gene data show CDR1 as SGHAT and CDR2 as FQDESV (reference sequence). The CDR3 sequence is 15 residues long. The CDR3 is CASSPRDGNRAEAFF. Here the CDR3 DNA reads TGTGCCAGCAGCCCGCGGGACGGAAATAGGGCTGAAGCTTTCTTT.

The gene calls are TRBV9 and TRBJ2-3; TRBD1 might be the D (6 bases). V dropped 1 base and J dropped 10 bases, with 10 bases sitting between them. Germline CDR1 reads SGDLS; CDR2 reads YYNGEE. The CDR3 totals 12 residues. CDR3 protein: CASSVSGTPQYF. CDR3 bases: TGTGCCAGCAGCGTATCCGGGACACCGCAGTATTTT.

This rearrangement joins TRBV13 to TRBJ2-7, with D perhaps TRBD2 (6 bases). Germline loops: CDR1 PRHDT, CDR2 FYEKMQ (reference sequence). CDR3 length equals 15 residues. Trimming pared 1 base from V and 2 bases from J, leaving 12 bases between. The CDR3 DNA reads TGTGCCAGCAGCTTAGTAACGGGACTGGCCTACGAGCAGTACTTC. It specifies CASSLVTGLAYEQYF. Based on the CDR3 plus reference TRBV13 and TRBJ2-7, the full variable domain is AAGVIQSPRHLIKEKRETATLKCYPIPRHDTVYWYQQGPGQDPQFLISFYEKMQSDKGSIPDRFSAQQFSDYHSELNMSSLELGDSALYFCASSLVTGLAYEQYFGPGTRLTVT.

This clone has a single count. The chain joins TRBV13 to TRBJ2-7, with D maybe TRBD2 (6 bases). Germline V gives CDR1 PRHDT, CDR2 FYEKMQ (reference sequence). The CDR3 is made up of 15 amino acids. V lost 1 base, J lost 3 bases, and 13 bases lay in between. The CDR3 loop reads CASSLAGVWNYEQYF. The CDR3 region has the DNA TGTGCCAGCAGCTTAGCGGGAGTATGGAACTACGAGCAGTACTTC.

The rearrangement joins TRBV9 to TRBJ1-2; D call uncertain. CDR3 size: 11 residues. The ends were cut back, 0 bases at V and 8 bases at J, with 5 bases in the middle. Per germline, CDR1 SGDLS and CDR2 YYNGEE. DNA for the CDR3: TGTGCCAGCAGCGTAGTTCAGGGCTACACCTTC. Translated, it gives CASSVVQGYTF. Full variable domain (missing parts from reference TRBV9 and TRBJ1-2): DSGVTQTPKHLITATGQRVTLRCSPRSGDLSVYWYQQSLDQGLQFLIQYYNGEERAKGNILERFSAQQFPDLHSELNLSSLELGDSALYFCASSVVQGYTFGSGTRLTVV.

A single count supports this clone. V usage is TRBV5-1 and J usage is TRBJ1-2; D is ambiguous. This CDR3 is built from 15 residues. Germline assignment: CDR1 SGHRS and CDR2 YFSETQ. The V gene lost 0 bases and the J gene lost 3 bases, with 12 bases spanning the gap. This CDR3 reads CASSLAGRVDYGYTF. The CDR3 DNA follows: TGCGCCAGCAGCTTGGCCGGTCGGGTGGACTATGGCTACACCTTC.

The chain couples TRBV7-6 to TRBJ2-1; TRBD2 aligns across 8 bases. The CDR3 is made up of 17 amino acids. The germline V gene has CDR1 SGHVS and CDR2 FNYEAQ. J was trimmed by 0 bases and V by 3 bases; bases with no gene match: 7. Here the CDR3 reads CASSLSGGIISYNEQFF. In nucleotides, the CDR3 is TGTGCCAGCAGCTTGTCGGGGGGGATCATCTCCTACAATGAGCAGTTCTTC. Complete variable domain (other parts from reference TRBV7-6 and TRBJ2-1): GAGVSQSPRYKVTKRGQDVALRCDPISGHVSLYWYRQALGQGPEFLTYFNYEAQQDKSGLPNDRFSAERPEGSISTLTIQRTEQRDSAMYRCASSLSGGIISYNEQFFGPGTRLTVL.

The gene calls are TRBV30 and TRBJ1-2; TRBD1 matches 7 bases. From germline, CDR1 is GTSNPN and CDR2 SVGIG (reference sequence). The CDR3 is 15 residues long. The junction had 9 bases not matched to a gene; V was cut back by 1 base and J by 4 bases. The CDR3 region has the DNA TGTGCCTGGAGTGAGACAGGGAGATTATCCTATGGCTACACCTTC. It encodes CAWSETGRLSYGYTF.

The rearrangement uses TRBV5-1 and TRBJ1-1, with D maybe TRBD1 (5 bases). Germline lookup yields CDR1 SGHRS and CDR2 YFSETQ. The CDR3 is 16 residues long. The V end lost 4 bases, the J end lost 0 bases, and 16 bases lay between the germline ends. DNA of the CDR3: TGCGCCAGCAGCCCGCTTTGGGGGGGGATGAACACTGAAGCTTTCTTT. As protein: CASSPLWGGMNTEAFF.

This CDR3 is CASSPGGRGAQETQYF. Written as DNA, the CDR3 is TGCGCCAGCAGCCCCGGGGGGCGGGGGGCTCAAGAGACCCAGTACTTC. The rearrangement uses TRBV5-1 and TRBJ2-5; 8 bases align to TRBD2. CDR1 and CDR2 (germline): SGHRS, YFSETQ. Trimming cost V 4 bases and J 2 bases; bases outside gene matches: 10. CDR3 size: 16 residues.

This clone was recorded only once. The CDR3 region has the DNA TGTGCCAGCAGCCCTCTGACAGGGGGTAATCAGCCCCAGCATTTT. It specifies CASSPLTGGNQPQHF. This chain links TRBV7-2 with TRBJ1-5; 9 bases agree with TRBD1. V was clipped by 5 bases and J by 4 bases; unmatched bases: 6. The CDR3 contains 15 residues. Per germline, CDR1 SGHTA and CDR2 FQGNSA.

The chain recombines TRBV27 with TRBJ2-2, with D maybe TRBD2 (5 bases). The germline V and J ends were trimmed by 5 bases and 2 bases, with 9 bases remaining between them. Germline assignment: CDR1 MNHEY and CDR2 SMNVEV (reference sequence). The CDR3 length is 14 residues. The CDR3 nucleotides are TGTGCCAGCAGTCCTCGGACTAACACCGGGGAGCTGTTTTTT. Amino acid sequence: CASSPRTNTGELFF.

Details on this clone: Other nucleotide sequences in the sample specify the same CDR3. CDR3 amino acids: CASSLGGPNTGELFF. CDR3 nucleotide sequence: TGTGCCAGCAGTTTGGGGGGGCCCAACACCGGGGAGCTGTTTTTT. The chain joins TRBV28 to TRBJ2-2, with D maybe TRBD2 (7 bases). This CDR3 region has 15 residues. V shed 3 bases and J shed 2 bases, with 10 bases lying between them. Germline assignment: CDR1 MDHEN and CDR2 SYDVKM.

The chain combines TRBV5-1 with TRBJ2-2; 11 positions match TRBD2. J gave up 1 base and V 0 bases, and 5 bases lay outside the gene matches. CDR1 and CDR2 from the germline V gene are SGHRS and YFSETQ. The CDR3 extends over 18 amino acids. The CDR3 spells CASSLAPGLAGNTGELFF. In nucleotides, the CDR3 is TGCGCCAGCAGCTTGGCCCCCGGACTAGCGGGGAACACCGGGGAGCTGTTTTTT. Complete variable domain (other parts from reference TRBV5-1 and TRBJ2-2): KAGVTQTPRYLIKTRGQQVTLSCSPISGHRSVSWYQQTPGQGLQFLFEYFSETQRNKGNFPGRFSGRQFSNSRSEMNVSTLELGDSALYLCASSLAPGLAGNTGELFFGEGSRLTVL.

The chain combines TRBV11-3 with TRBJ2-7, with 8 bases lining up with TRBD2. The CDR3 extends over 12 amino acids. Germline V gene data show CDR1 as SGHNT and CDR2 as YENEEA. The ends lost 5 bases at V and 4 bases at J; junction bases unmatched: 1. The CDR3 loop is CASSRGGYEQYF. In nucleotides, the CDR3 is TGTGCCAGCAGCCGGGGGGGGTACGAGCAGTACTTC.

A remark on this clone: Distinct nucleotide sequences in the sample also encode this CDR3. The chain links TRBV28 to TRBJ1-5, with a tentative D call TRBD1 (5 bases). The CDR3 sequence is 14 residues long. V lost 3 bases and J lost 2, with 8 bases in between. Germline V gene lookup returns CDR1 MDHEN and CDR2 SYDVKM. For the CDR3, the DNA is TGTGCCAGCAGTTTGTTAGGGGGCAATCAGCCCCAGCATTTT. Residues: CASSLLGGNQPQHF.

The chain carries TRBV19 and TRBJ2-1, with 7 bases lining up with TRBD1. Germline CDR1 reads LNHDA; CDR2 reads SQIVND (reference sequence). This CDR3 spans 16 amino acids. Germline trimming cut 2 bases from V and 0 bases from J; bases unmatched to any gene: 4. The CDR3 DNA is TGTGCCAGTAGTATAAGCTCAGGGGGCTCCTACAATGAGCAGTTCTTC. Translating it yields CASSISSGGSYNEQFF.

The chain has TRBV4-2 and TRBJ2-1, with 13 bases identical to TRBD2. Looked up from germline, CDR1 is LGHNA and CDR2 is YNFKEQ. Losses at the gene ends were 3 bases for V and 0 bases for J; bases not matched to a gene: 8. The CDR3 consists of 19 residues. CDR3 in amino acids: CASSHLLAGGPGSYNEQFF. CDR3 coding DNA: TGTGCCAGCAGCCACCTACTAGCGGGAGGGCCGGGCTCCTACAATGAGCAGTTCTTC.

V is TRBV15 and J is TRBJ2-3; 7 bases match TRBD1. Germline CDR1 is LNHNV and CDR2 is YYDKDF (reference sequence). The CDR3 totals 15 residues. V lost 3 bases, J lost 2 bases, and 5 bases stayed unmatched. As DNA, the CDR3 is TGTGCCACCAGCAGCCCGGGACAGACCACAGATACGCAGTATTTT. It specifies CATSSPGQTTDTQYF.

V gene TRBV7-2 combines with J gene TRBJ1-6; tentative D call: TRBD1 (6 bases). There are 15 residues in the CDR3. The germline V gene encodes CDR1 SGHTA and CDR2 FQGNSA. V lost 1 base and J lost 9, with 13 bases in between. CDR3 DNA sequence: TGTGCCAGCAGCTTAGTGGTACAGGGAGCTTCACCCCTCCACTTT. As protein: CASSLVVQGASPLHF. Full variable domain (rest looked up from reference TRBV7-2 and TRBJ1-6): GAGVSQSPSNKVTEKGKDVELRCDPISGHTALYWYRQSLGQGLEFLIYFQGNSAPDKSGLPSDRFSAERTGGSVSTLTIQRTQQEDSAVYLCASSLVVQGASPLHFGNGTRLTVT.

The rearrangement joins TRBV2 to TRBJ2-3, with D maybe TRBD1 (5 bases). From germline, CDR1 is SNHLY and CDR2 FYNNEI. The CDR3 runs to 13 residues. The ends were cut back, 4 bases at V and 5 bases at J, with 10 bases in the middle. The CDR3 bases are TGTGCCAGCAGTGTTGGCAGGGAAGATACGCAGTATTTT. It specifies CASSVGREDTQYF.

This rearrangement joins TRBV9 to TRBJ2-3; tentative D call: TRBD2 (5 bases). This CDR3 has 15 residues. Trimming cost V 4 bases and J 0 bases, with 12 bases left between them. Looked up from germline, CDR1 is SGDLS and CDR2 is YYNGEE. CDR3 residues: CASSQSGVSTDTQYF. CDR3 bases: TGTGCCAGCAGCCAAAGCGGAGTGAGCACAGATACGCAGTATTTT.

This chain links TRBV19 with TRBJ1-4; tentative D call: TRBD1 (5 bases). CDR3 length equals 13 residues. The V end lost 8 bases, the J end lost 6 bases, and 13 bases lay between the germline ends. Germline CDR1 is LNHDA and CDR2 is SQIVND (reference sequence). The CDR3 loop is CASARGVHEKLFF. CDR3 DNA sequence: TGTGCCAGTGCTCGGGGGGTGCATGAAAAACTGTTTTTT.